This T cell receptor (beta chain) was found in a study of CD8+CD57+ T cells in acquired aplastic anemia. Study-wide results and limits: Shared by patients and controls, around 27 CD8+ CDR3s were abundant in patients.

It was genomic DNA that served as the template for profiling TCR beta VDJ and CDR3. TCRdb reprocessed the reads via MiXCR and lists one record per CDR3 protein. The sample has some 190,000 distinct CDR3 sequences; approximately 45% are singletons. Per germline, CDR1 SGDLS and CDR2 YYNGEE. CDR3 length: 14 residues. Of note for this clonotype: What it binds is not known. Given a much more abundant clone one base away, this may be a read error.

The receptor was derived from a human donor in good health. The sample taken for sequencing was sorted CD4+, CD8+, or CD8+CD57+ T cells (not recorded which) from PBMCs. This chain connects TRBV9 to TRBJ2-2; unclear D gene. CDR3 nucleotide sequence: TGTGCCGGCAGCGTAGTTAAGTTCCCCGGGGAGCTGTTTTTT. Protein product: CAGSVVKFPGELFF.